The TCR beta chain under discussion was sequenced for a study of shared clonotypes between healthy human individuals. Overall study results and limits: It was the few donors that limited the genetic and exposure-history diversity represented.

Germline V gene sequence: CDR1 MDHEN, CDR2 SYDVKM. With 7 bases removed from V and 6 bases from J, the gap between germline ends came to 22 bases. The CDR3 totals 15 residues. To note about this clone: The antigen remains undetermined.

An assay was performed, and its level was deep. Measured with immunoSEQ multiplex PCR; TCRdb has only the in-frame clones, and not every one. The table has about 530,000 clones, less than 96% seen once. Source material: naive CD4+ T cells sorted from blood. Subset of the sample: CD45RA+ positively selected. The origin of this receptor is a woman aged 30 to 39 in good health. This sequence joins TRBV28 and TRBJ2-7; D possibly uses TRBD1 or TRBD2 (6 bases each). The CDR3 DNA reads TGTGCCAGCACCAGGGGCGGAACGGGAGTTGGCGAGCAGTACTTC. It specifies CASTRGGTGVGEQYF. The full variable domain, with the rest looked up from reference TRBV28 and TRBJ2-7, is DVKVTQSSRYLVKRTGEKVFLECVQDMDHENMFWYRQDPGLGLRLIYFSYDVKMKEKGDIPEGYSVSREKKERFSLILESASTNQTSMYLCASTRGGTGVGEQYFGPGTRLTVT.